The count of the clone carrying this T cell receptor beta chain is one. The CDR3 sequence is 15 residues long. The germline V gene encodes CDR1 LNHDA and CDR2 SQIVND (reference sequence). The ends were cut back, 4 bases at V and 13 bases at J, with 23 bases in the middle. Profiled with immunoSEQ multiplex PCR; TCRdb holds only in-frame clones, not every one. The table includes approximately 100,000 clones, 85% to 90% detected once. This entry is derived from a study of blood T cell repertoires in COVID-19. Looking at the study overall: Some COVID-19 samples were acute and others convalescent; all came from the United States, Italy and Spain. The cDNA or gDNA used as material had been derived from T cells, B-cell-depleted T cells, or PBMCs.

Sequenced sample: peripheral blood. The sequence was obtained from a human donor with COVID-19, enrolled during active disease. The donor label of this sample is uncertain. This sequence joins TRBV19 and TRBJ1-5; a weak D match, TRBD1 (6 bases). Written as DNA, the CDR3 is TGTGCCAGTAGTACTCAAGGGACAAGCCTAAACCTGCAGCATTTT. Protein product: CASSTQGTSLNLQHF.